Below are 22 T cell receptor beta chains sequenced from a single sample in a study of blood T cell repertoires in COVID-19. Data came from immunoSEQ multiplex PCR; TCRdb stores just in-frame clones and leaves some out. Here the sample spans about 430,000 clones, more than 70% being singletons. Sequenced: PBMCs or T cells enriched from blood (not recorded which). The receptors originated from a woman aged 18-29 years who had been exposed to COVID-19.

The V call is TRBV18, the J call TRBJ1-1; 8 bases match TRBD1. Germline CDR1 KGHSH, CDR2 LQKENI. J was trimmed by 6 bases and V by 3 bases; bases with no gene match: 0. The CDR3 sequence is 12 residues long. The chain's CDR3 is CASSPDRAEAFF. The CDR3 DNA sequence: TGTGCCAGCTCACCGGACAGGGCTGAAGCTTTCTTT. The full variable domain, completed using reference TRBV18 and TRBJ1-1, is NAGVMQNPRHLVRRRGQEARLRCSPMKGHSHVYWYRQLPEEGLKFMVYLQKENIIDESGMPKERFSAEFPKEGPSILRIQQVVRGDSAAYFCASSPDRAEAFFGQGTRLTVV.

The chain recombines TRBV4-1 with TRBJ1-4; 7 bases match TRBD1. The CDR3 is 15 amino acids. Per germline, CDR1 MGHRA and CDR2 YSYEKL. J gave up 6 bases and V 2 bases, and 6 bases lay outside the gene matches. The CDR3 region is CASSQIQGDDEKLFF. In DNA form, the CDR3 reads TGCGCCAGCAGCCAAATTCAGGGGGATGATGAAAAACTGTTTTTT.

The V call is TRBV21-1, the J call TRBJ2-7; TRBD1, as called in the table, went unchecked against the DNA. TRBV21-1 is assigned pseudogene status. The CDR3 sequence is 17 residues long. CDR3 amino acids: CASSNGPWTGQIYEQYF. The CDR3 bases are TGTGCCAGCAGCAATGGACCGTGGACAGGGCAAATCTACGAGCAGTACTTC.

The chain uses TRBV6-2 or TRBV6-3 and TRBJ1-1, with a possible D match to TRBD1 (6 bases). The CDR3 is 14 amino acids. The V end lost 2 bases, the J end lost 7 bases, and 14 bases lay between the germline ends. Germline CDR1 reads MNHEY; CDR2 reads SVGEGT. The CDR3 DNA follows: TGTGCCAGCAGTTACAGGGCAGGGGTGAGTGAAGCTTTCTTT. Translation gives CASSYRAGVSEAFF.

CDR3 in amino acids: CASRTTANYGYTF. The CDR3 DNA follows: TGTGCCAGCAGGACGACAGCTAACTATGGCTACACCTTC. V is TRBV28 and J is TRBJ1-2, with a possible D match to TRBD1 (5 bases). CDR1 and CDR2 from the germline V gene are MDHEN and SYDVKM. V lost 6 bases to trimming and J lost 0 bases, with 8 bases between them. This CDR3 is 13 amino acids long.

The genes are TRBV7-9 and TRBJ2-3; a weak D match, TRBD1 (5 bases). In germline, CDR1 is SEHNR, CDR2 FQNEAQ (reference sequence). CDR3 length equals 14 residues. V was trimmed by 2 bases and J by 0 bases, leaving 6 bases between them. This CDR3 reads CASSLRGSTDTQYF. The DNA of the CDR3 is TGTGCCAGCAGCTTAAGGGGTAGCACAGATACGCAGTATTTT.

The V gene is TRBV7-8, the J gene TRBJ2-2, with 9 bases matching TRBD2. Germline values: CDR1 SGHVS, CDR2 FQNEAQ. V lost 5 bases to trimming and J lost 4 bases; unmatched junction nucleotides: 2. This CDR3 contains 14 residues. The CDR3 is CASSPRGGTGELFF. The CDR3 nucleotides read TGTGCCAGCAGCCCGCGGGGGGGCACCGGGGAGCTGTTTTTT.

The chain combines TRBV11-2 with TRBJ2-2; 11 bases agree with TRBD2. V dropped 6 bases and J dropped 3; count of bases not matched to a gene: 9. The CDR3 runs to 17 residues. Germline CDR1 reads SGHAT; CDR2 reads FQNNGV. The CDR3 loop reads CASRGSLAGAHTGELFF. The CDR3 DNA reads as TGTGCCAGCAGAGGTTCACTAGCGGGGGCTCACACCGGGGAGCTGTTTTTT.

The chain links TRBV20-1 to TRBJ1-1, with D perhaps TRBD1 (6 bases). The germline V and J ends were trimmed by 8 bases and 3 bases, with 10 bases remaining between them. The CDR3 length is 11 residues. CDR1 is DFQATT, CDR2 SNEGSKA, per germline (reference sequence). As DNA, the CDR3 is TGCAGTCAAACAGGGTACACTGAAGCTTTCTTT. Protein product: CSQTGYTEAFF.

This rearrangement joins TRBV19 to TRBJ1-5; D is undetermined. Trimming took off 3 bases at V and 0 bases at J, with 6 bases between the two ends. The CDR3 is 14 amino acids. From germline, CDR1 is LNHDA and CDR2 SQIVND (reference sequence). CDR3 in amino acids: CASSISLSNQPQHF. The CDR3 DNA is TGTGCCAGTAGTATTTCCCTTAGCAATCAGCCCCAGCATTTT.

This chain connects TRBV20-1 to TRBJ2-1, with D tentatively TRBD2 (7 bases). This CDR3 region has 16 residues. In germline, CDR1 is DFQATT, CDR2 SNEGSKA (reference sequence). V was pared by 3 bases and J by 6 bases, with 21 bases between. The DNA of the CDR3 is TGCAGTGCTAGTTCTCCTCCGGGGGGCCCTCCCAATGAGCAGTTCTTC. It is translated as CSASSPPGGPPNEQFF.

This clone was found once. The J gene is TRBJ2-1, the V gene TRBV19; 10 bases fit TRBD2. J gave up 6 bases and V 5 bases, and 1 base lay outside the gene matches. The CDR3 runs to 13 residues. Germline-derived CDR1 and CDR2 are LNHDA and SQIVND (reference sequence). The CDR3 region has the DNA TGTGCCAGTAGTCCTAGCGGGAGCAATGAGCAGTTCTTC. It translates to CASSPSGSNEQFF.

A note on this clone: Other DNA sequences in this specimen translate into the identical CDR3. The rearrangement uses TRBV18 and TRBJ2-7; no reliable D call. Germline-derived CDR1 and CDR2 are KGHSH and LQKENI. The CDR3 runs to 14 residues. Trimming removed 0 bases at V and 0 bases at J, with 6 bases between. CDR3 coding DNA: TGTGCCAGCTCACCACCGGCAGACTCCTACGAGCAGTACTTC. Encoded protein: CASSPPADSYEQYF.

This clone was recorded only once. The V gene is TRBV5-4, the J gene TRBJ1-2; D gene unclear. The V end lost 4 bases, the J end lost 0 bases, and 19 bases lay between the germline ends. The CDR3 covers 17 residues. Germline V gene sequence: CDR1 SGHNT, CDR2 YYREEE (reference sequence). The CDR3 sequence: CASSRGGGTPANYGYTF. In DNA form, the CDR3 reads TGTGCCAGCAGCCGGGGAGGAGGAACGCCTGCTAACTATGGCTACACCTTC.

The V call is TRBV19, the J call TRBJ2-2; TRBD1 is a possible D gene (6 bases). Germline V lookup: CDR1 LNHDA, CDR2 SQIVND (reference sequence). V shed 5 bases and J shed 5 bases, with 15 bases lying between them. The CDR3 loop spans 15 amino acids. CDR3 DNA sequence: TGTGCCAGTAGTGTAACAGGGAGTGGAACCGGGGAGCTGTTTTTT. Translated: CASSVTGSGTGELFF.

The chain has TRBV28 and TRBJ2-7, with TRBD1 matching over 7 bases. The CDR3 sequence is 14 residues long. The germline gives CDR1 MDHEN, CDR2 SYDVKM. V was clipped by 8 bases and J by 3 bases; unmatched bases: 10. The CDR3 spells CASARTGGLYEQYF. The CDR3 nucleotides are TGTGCCAGCGCTCGGACAGGCGGGCTCTACGAGCAGTACTTC.

The rearrangement joins TRBV21-1 to TRBJ2-3; no DNA check was done on the table's D call, TRBD2. TRBV21-1 is termed a pseudogene. The CDR3 covers 14 residues. CDR3 loop: CASRGTSGTDTQYF. The DNA of the CDR3 is TGTGCCAGCCGAGGGACTAGCGGCACAGATACGCAGTATTTT.

The rearrangement links TRBV20-1 to TRBJ2-7, with D perhaps TRBD2 (6 bases). V lost 3 bases, J lost 12 bases, and 15 bases lay in between. The CDR3 extends over 11 amino acids. Germline CDR1 reads DFQATT; CDR2 reads SNEGSKA (reference sequence). This CDR3 is CSASSGPEGYF. The CDR3 DNA follows: TGCAGTGCTAGCTCGGGTCCGGAGGGGTACTTC.

The rearrangement uses TRBV5-6 and TRBJ2-1; 11 bases align to TRBD2. With 6 bases clipped from V and 4 bases from J, the junction kept 12 bases outside the gene matches. CDR1 and CDR2 (germline): SGHDT, YYEEEE. This CDR3 spans 17 amino acids. CDR3 bases: TGTGCCAGCATCGACAAGACTAGCGGGAAACCATACAATGAGCAGTTCTTC. The encoded protein is CASIDKTSGKPYNEQFF. The full variable domain, in which reference TRBV5-6 and TRBJ2-1 provide the parts outside the CDR3, is DAGVTQSPTHLIKTRGQQVTLRCSPKSGHDTVSWYQQALGQGPQFIFQYYEEEERQRGNFPDRFSGHQFPNYSSELNVNALLLGDSALYLCASIDKTSGKPYNEQFFGPGTRLTVL.

J is TRBJ1-2 and V is TRBV2; maybe TRBD1 (5 bases). V was trimmed by 10 bases and J by 7 bases, leaving 10 bases between them. The CDR3 totals 10 residues. Germline lookup yields CDR1 SNHLY and CDR2 FYNNEI. The CDR3 loop reads CATEQGGYTF. CDR3 coding DNA: TGTGCCACCGAGCAGGGTGGCTACACCTTC.

The chain joins TRBV7-2 to TRBJ1-3; the D is unclear. Germline values: CDR1 SGHTA, CDR2 FQGNSA. The V and J ends lost 0 bases and 3 bases respectively, with 9 bases between them. There are 15 residues in the CDR3. The CDR3 sequence is CASSLAGGFGNTIYF. The CDR3 DNA follows: TGTGCCAGCAGCTTAGCTGGAGGGTTTGGAAACACCATATATTTT.

This rearrangement joins TRBV6-5 to TRBJ1-3; D is unclear. Deletions cut 5 bases from V and 4 bases from J, with 15 bases between. The CDR3 spans 15 residues. The germline V gene encodes CDR1 MNHEY and CDR2 SVGAGI. The CDR3 loop reads CASSRDSLGGNTIYF. The DNA of the CDR3 is TGTGCCAGCAGTCGCGACTCCCTCGGAGGAAACACCATATATTTT.